This T cell receptor (beta chain) was found in a study of CD8 T cells in Susac syndrome. Study-level findings and limits: It was acknowledged in the study that its TCR sequencing and HLA analysis involved a relatively small number of individuals.

Turning to this clonotype: The antigen is unknown.

The authors reverse transcribed roughly 0.45 to 1 ug RNA with random hexamers. Amplification of the TCR beta CDR3 was carried out by immunoSEQ multiplex PCR, which spanned a total of 54 Vbeta and 13 Jbeta segments. TCRdb reprocessed the immunoSEQ multiplex PCR reads via MiXCR and lists one record per CDR3 protein. Altogether roughly 200,000 distinct CDR3 sequences are present, 85% to 95% being singletons, with the ten largest covering over 0.08%. CD8+ and CD4+ T cells circulating in blood were sequenced for TCR beta. The TEMRA cells underwent FACS enrichment, while the CD8+ and CD4+ T cells underwent negative isolation. Germline V gene lookup returns CDR1 SQVTM and CDR2 ANQGSEA. With V trimmed by 5 bases and J by 4 bases, 3 bases remained unmatched. CDR3 size: 14 residues.

The clonotype originates from a human donor in good health. The V call is TRBV29-1, the J call TRBJ2-3; TRBD2 agrees at 13 bases. Sequenced material: CD4+ T cells from PBMCs. CDR3 region: CSVSTSGRADTQYF. CDR3 DNA: TGCAGCGTTTCTACTAGCGGGAGGGCAGATACGCAGTATTTT.